Below, one T cell receptor beta chain is given with its context. Its antigen is as yet unknown. Germline V CDR1 and CDR2: LGHDT, YNNKEL (reference sequence). V shed 4 bases, J shed 2 bases, and the junction held 9 bases outside the gene matches. CDR3 size: 17 residues. These data come from a study of response to subunit inactivated influenza vaccine. Study-level points and caveats: The authors put forward the suggestion that each seasonal influenza vaccination may bring in only a limited number of new T cells.

TCRdb fed the RT-PCR reads into MiXCR, producing one record per CDR3 protein. The sample yields 650,000 to 700,000 distinct CDR3 sequences, about 15% seen once. The chain couples TRBV3-1 to TRBJ2-5; 11 bases map to TRBD2. The receptor's source is a man in his forties or fifties who received an inactivated influenza vaccine. Sequenced here: PBMCs from blood, sampled less than 13 days after vaccination. CDR3 in amino acids: CASSLSPGLAAQETQYF. As DNA, the CDR3 is TGTGCCAGCAGCCTCTCTCCGGGACTAGCGGCACAAGAGACCCAGTACTTC.